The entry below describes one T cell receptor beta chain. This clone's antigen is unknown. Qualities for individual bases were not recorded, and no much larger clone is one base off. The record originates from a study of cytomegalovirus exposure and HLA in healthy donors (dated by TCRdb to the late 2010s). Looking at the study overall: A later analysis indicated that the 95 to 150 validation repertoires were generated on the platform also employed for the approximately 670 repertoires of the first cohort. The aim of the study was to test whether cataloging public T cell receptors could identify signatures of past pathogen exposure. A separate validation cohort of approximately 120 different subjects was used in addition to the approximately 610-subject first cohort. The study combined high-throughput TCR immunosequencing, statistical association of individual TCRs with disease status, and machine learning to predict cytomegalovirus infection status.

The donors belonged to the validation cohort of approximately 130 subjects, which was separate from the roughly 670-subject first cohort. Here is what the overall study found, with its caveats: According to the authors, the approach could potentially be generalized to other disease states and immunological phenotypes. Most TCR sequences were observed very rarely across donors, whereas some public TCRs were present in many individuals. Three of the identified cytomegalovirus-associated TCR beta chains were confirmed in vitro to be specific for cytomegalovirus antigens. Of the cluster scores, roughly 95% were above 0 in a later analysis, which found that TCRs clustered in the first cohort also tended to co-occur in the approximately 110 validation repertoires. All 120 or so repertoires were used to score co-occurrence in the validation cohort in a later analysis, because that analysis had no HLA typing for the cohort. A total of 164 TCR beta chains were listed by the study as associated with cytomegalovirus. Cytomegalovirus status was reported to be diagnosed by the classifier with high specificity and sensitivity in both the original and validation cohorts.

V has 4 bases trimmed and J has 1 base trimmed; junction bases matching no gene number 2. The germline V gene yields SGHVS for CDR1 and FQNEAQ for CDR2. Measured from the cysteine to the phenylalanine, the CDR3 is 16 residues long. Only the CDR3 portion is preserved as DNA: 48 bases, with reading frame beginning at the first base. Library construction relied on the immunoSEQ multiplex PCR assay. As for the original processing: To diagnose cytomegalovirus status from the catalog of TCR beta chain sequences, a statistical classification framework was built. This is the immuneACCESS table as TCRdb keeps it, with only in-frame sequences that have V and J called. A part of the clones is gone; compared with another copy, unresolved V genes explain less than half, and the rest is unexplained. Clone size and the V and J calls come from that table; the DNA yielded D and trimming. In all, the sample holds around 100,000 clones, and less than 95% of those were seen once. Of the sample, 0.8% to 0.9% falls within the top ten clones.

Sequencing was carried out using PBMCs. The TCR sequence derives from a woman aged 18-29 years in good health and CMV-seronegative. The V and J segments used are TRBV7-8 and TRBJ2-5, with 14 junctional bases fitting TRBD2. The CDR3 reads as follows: CASSSGLAGGQETQYF. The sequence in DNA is TGTGCCAGCAGCTCCGGACTAGCGGGGGGCCAAGAGACCCAGTACTTC.